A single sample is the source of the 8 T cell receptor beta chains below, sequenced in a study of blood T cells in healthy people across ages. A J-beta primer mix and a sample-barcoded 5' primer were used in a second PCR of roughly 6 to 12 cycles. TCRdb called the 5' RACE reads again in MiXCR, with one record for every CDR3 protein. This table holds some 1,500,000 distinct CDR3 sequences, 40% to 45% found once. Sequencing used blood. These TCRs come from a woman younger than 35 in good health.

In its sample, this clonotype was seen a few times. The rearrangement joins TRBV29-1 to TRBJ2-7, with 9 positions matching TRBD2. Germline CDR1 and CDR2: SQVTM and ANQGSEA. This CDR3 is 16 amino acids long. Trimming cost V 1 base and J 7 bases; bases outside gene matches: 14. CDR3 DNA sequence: TGCAGCGTTGAAGTAGTAGCGGGAGCCGGCTACAATGAGCAGTACTTC. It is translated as CSVEVVAGAGYNEQYF.

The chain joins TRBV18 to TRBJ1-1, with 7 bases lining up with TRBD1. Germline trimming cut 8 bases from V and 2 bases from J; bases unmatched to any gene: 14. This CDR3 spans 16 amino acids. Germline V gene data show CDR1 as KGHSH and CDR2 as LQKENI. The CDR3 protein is CASRGGGAVRNTEAFF. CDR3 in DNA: TGTGCCAGCCGGGGAGGGGGCGCAGTGAGAAACACTGAAGCTTTCTTT.

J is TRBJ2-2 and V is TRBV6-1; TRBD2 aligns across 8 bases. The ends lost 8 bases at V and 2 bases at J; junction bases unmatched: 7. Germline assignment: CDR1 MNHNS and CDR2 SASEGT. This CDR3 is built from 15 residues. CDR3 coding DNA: TGTGCCAGCCTCCTTGCGGGAGGCAACACCGGGGAGCTGTTTTTT. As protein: CASLLAGGNTGELFF.

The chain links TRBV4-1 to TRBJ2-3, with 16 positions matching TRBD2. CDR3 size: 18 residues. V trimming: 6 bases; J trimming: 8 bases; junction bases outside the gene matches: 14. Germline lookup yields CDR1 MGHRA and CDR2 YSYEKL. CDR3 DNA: TGCGCCAGCAGTCTAACTACCGGGACTAGCGGGGGGGCCGGTACGCAGTATTTT. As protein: CASSLTTGTSGGAGTQYF.

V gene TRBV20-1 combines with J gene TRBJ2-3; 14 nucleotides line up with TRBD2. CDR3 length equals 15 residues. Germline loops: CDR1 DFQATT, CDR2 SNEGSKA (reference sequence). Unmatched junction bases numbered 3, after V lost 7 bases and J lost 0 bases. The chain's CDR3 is CSGTSGRRSTDTQYF. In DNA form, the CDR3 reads TGCAGTGGGACTAGCGGGAGGCGGAGCACAGATACGCAGTATTTT.

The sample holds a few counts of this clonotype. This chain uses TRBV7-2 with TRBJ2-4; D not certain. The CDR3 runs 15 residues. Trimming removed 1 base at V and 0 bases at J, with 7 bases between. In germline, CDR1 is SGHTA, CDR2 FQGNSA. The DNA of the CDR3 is TGTGCCAGCAGCTTAGGGGTTCTAGCCAAAAACATTCAGTACTTC. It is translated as CASSLGVLAKNIQYF.

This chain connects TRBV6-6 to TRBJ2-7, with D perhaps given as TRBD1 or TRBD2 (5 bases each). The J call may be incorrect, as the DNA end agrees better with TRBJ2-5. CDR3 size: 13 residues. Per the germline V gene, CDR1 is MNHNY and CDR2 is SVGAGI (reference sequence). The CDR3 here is CASRTGRRETQYF. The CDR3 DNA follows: TGTGCCAGCAGAACGGGACGGAGAGAGACCCAGTACTTC.

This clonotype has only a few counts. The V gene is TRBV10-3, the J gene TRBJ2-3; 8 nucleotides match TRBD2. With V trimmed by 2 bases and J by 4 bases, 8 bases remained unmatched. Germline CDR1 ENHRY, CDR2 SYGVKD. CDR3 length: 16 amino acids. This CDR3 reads CAISETGGAFPDTQYF. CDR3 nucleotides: TGTGCCATCAGTGAGACCGGGGGGGCCTTTCCAGATACGCAGTATTTT.